The TCR beta chain described here comes from a study of blood T cell repertoires in COVID-19. The wider study: The origin of the acute and convalescent COVID-19 samples was the United States, Italy and Spain. The analysed material was cDNA or gDNA that came from T cells, B-cell-depleted T cells, or PBMCs.

All recovered Cohort 3 donors got two negative PCRs, got clearance, or saw symptom resolution. Authors' analysis steps: From reference gene primer amplification, estimates of nucleated cell counts were derived. This table comes from immunoSEQ multiplex PCR, and its TCRdb copy is limited to in-frame clones, with some not included. V, J and clone size are those of that table, while D and trimming were read from the DNA. The data contain 250,000 to 350,000 clones, roughly 89% of them singletons. Trimming pared 6 bases from V and 5 bases from J, leaving 12 bases between. CDR1 is SGHNT and CDR2 is YYREEE in the germline V gene (reference sequence). The CDR3 covers 14 residues.

This chain uses TRBV5-4 with TRBJ1-6, with no clear D. The TCR comes from a woman aged 40 to 49 who had recovered from COVID-19. Sequenced material: PBMCs or T cells enriched from blood (not recorded which). The CDR3 loop is CASTSDEHNSPLHF. CDR3 coding DNA: TGTGCCAGCACCTCCGATGAGCATAATTCACCCCTCCACTTT.